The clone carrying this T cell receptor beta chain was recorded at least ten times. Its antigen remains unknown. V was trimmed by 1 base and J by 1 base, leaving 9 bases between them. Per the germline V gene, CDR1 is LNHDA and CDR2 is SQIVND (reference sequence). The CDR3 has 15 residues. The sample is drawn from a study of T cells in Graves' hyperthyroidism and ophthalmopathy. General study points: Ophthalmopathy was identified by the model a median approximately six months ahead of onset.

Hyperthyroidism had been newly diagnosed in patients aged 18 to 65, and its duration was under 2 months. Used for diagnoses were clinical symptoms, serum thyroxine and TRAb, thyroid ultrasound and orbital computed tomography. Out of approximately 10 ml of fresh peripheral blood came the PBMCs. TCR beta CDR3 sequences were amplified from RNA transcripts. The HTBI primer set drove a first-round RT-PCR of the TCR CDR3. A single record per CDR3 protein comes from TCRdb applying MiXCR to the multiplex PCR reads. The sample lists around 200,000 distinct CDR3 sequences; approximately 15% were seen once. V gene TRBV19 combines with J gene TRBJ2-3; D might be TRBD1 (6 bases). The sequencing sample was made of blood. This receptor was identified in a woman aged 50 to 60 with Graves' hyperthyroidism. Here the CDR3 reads CASSIGRQGTDTQYF. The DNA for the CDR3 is TGTGCCAGTAGTATAGGGAGACAGGGCACAGATACGCAGTATTTT.